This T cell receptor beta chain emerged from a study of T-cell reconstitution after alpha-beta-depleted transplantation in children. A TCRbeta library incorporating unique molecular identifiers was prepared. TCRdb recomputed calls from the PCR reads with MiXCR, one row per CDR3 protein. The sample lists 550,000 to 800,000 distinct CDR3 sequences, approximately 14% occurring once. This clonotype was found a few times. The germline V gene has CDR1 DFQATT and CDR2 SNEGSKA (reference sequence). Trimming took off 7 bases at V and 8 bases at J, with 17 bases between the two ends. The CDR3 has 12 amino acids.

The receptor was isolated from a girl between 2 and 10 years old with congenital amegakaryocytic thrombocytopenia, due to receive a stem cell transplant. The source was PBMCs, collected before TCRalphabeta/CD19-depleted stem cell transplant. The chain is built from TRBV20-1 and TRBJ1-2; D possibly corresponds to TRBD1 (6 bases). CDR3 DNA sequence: TGCAGTGGACTAGGGGGAAGGAGCGGCTACACCTTC. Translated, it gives CSGLGGRSGYTF.